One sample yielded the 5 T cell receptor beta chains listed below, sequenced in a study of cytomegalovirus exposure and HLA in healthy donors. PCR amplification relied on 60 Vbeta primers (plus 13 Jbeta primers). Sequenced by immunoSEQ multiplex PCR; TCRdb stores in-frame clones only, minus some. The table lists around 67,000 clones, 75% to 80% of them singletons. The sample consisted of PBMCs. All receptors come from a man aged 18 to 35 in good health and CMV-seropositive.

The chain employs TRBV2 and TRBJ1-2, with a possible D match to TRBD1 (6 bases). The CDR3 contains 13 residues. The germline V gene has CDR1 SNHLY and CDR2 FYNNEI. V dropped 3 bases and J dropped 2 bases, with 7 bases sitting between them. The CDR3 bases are TGTGCCAGCAGTGAGCAGGGGAACTATGGCTACACCTTC. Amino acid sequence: CASSEQGNYGYTF.

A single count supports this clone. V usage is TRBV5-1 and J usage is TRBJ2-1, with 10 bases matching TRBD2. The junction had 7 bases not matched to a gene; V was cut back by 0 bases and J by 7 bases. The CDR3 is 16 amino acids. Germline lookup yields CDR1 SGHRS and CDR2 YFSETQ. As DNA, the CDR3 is TGCGCCAGCAGCTTGGAGGCTAGCGGGAGAAGGAATGAGCAGTTCTTC. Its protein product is CASSLEASGRRNEQFF.

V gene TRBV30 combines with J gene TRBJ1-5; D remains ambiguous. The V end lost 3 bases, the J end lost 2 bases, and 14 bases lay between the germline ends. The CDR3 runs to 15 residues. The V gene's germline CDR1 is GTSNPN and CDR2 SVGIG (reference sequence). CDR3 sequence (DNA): TGTGCCTGGAGCCCGTCTAGGCTCGGCAATCAGCCCCAGCATTTT. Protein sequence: CAWSPSRLGNQPQHF.

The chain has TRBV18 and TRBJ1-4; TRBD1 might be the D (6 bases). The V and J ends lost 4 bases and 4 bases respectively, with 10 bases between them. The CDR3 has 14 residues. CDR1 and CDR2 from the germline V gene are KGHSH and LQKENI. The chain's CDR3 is CASSRLDSNEKLFF. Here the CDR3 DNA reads TGTGCCAGCTCACGCTTGGACAGTAATGAAAAACTGTTTTTT.

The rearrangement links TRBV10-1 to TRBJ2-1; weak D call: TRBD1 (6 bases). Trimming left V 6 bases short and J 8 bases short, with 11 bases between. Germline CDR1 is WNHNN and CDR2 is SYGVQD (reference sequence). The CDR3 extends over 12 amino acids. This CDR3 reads CASSNRDDEQFF. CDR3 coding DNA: TGCGCCAGCAGCAACAGGGACGATGAGCAGTTCTTC.